The sequence of this T cell receptor beta chain was determined in a study of CDR3 diversity in severe acne. TCRdb reprocessed the PCR reads via MiXCR and lists one record per CDR3 protein. The sample records about 100,000 distinct CDR3 sequences, approximately 47% being singletons. This clonotype was detected only a few times. Since a much larger clone is just one base distant, this may be a read error. The CDR3 totals 12 residues. The V gene's germline CDR1 is DFQATT and CDR2 SNEGSKA (reference sequence). Trimming removed 7 bases at V and 7 bases at J, with 16 bases between. The sequencing input was blood. The TCR sequence derives from a male donor with acne. J is TRBJ1-1 and V is TRBV20-1; D not certain. The CDR3 spells CSVREGGIEAFF. The DNA of the CDR3 is TGCAGTGTGCGGGAGGGCGGCATTGAAGCTTTCTTT.